Following are 22 T cell receptor beta chains from one sample sequenced in a study of blood T cell repertoires in COVID-19. The assay was immunoSEQ multiplex PCR, and TCRdb's table has in-frame clones only and misses some. The sample has 32,000 or so clones; more than 75% are singletons. The sequenced sample was peripheral blood. The receptor set was obtained from an older man with acute or convalescent COVID-19.

This chain links TRBV7-2 with TRBJ2-7; 9 bases match TRBD1. CDR3 size: 14 residues. The V and J ends lost 5 bases and 4 bases, in that order; junction bases with no gene match: 6. Per the germline V gene, CDR1 is SGHTA and CDR2 is FQGNSA. CDR3 region: CASSLGQGLYEQYF. The CDR3 nucleotides read TGTGCCAGCAGCCTAGGACAGGGGTTGTACGAGCAGTACTTC.

The chain employs TRBV18 and TRBJ2-1, with TRBD1 matching 8 bases. V was clipped by 6 bases and J by 5 bases; unmatched bases: 3. The CDR3 is made up of 13 amino acids. CDR1 and CDR2 from the germline V gene are KGHSH and LQKENI. This CDR3 is CASSPGQDNEQFF. In nucleotides, the CDR3 is TGTGCCAGCTCCCCGGGACAGGACAATGAGCAGTTCTTC.

This clone was seen a handful of times. The rearrangement joins TRBV7-2 to TRBJ1-2; a possible D gene is TRBD1 (5 bases). CDR3 length equals 14 residues. Germline CDR1 is SGHTA and CDR2 is FQGNSA. V lost 1 base and J 0 bases, leaving 6 bases between the germline ends. This CDR3 is CASSLETANYGYTF. CDR3 in DNA: TGTGCCAGCAGCTTAGAGACAGCTAACTATGGCTACACCTTC.

V is TRBV5-1 and J is TRBJ2-7; weak D call: TRBD1 (6 bases). Germline V lookup: CDR1 SGHRS, CDR2 YFSETQ. The V gene lost 6 bases and the J gene lost 3 bases, with 10 bases spanning the gap. The CDR3 length is 12 residues. In DNA form, the CDR3 reads TGCGCCAGCACGACAGGTGTCTACGAGCAGTACTTC. Its protein product is CASTTGVYEQYF.

The genes are TRBV5-4 and TRBJ2-1; weak D call: TRBD1 (6 bases). The CDR3 is made up of 14 amino acids. Germline CDR1 and CDR2: SGHNT and YYREEE (reference sequence). V dropped 6 bases and J dropped 5 bases, with 15 bases sitting between them. CDR3 nucleotide sequence: TGTGCCAGCAAGAGGCAGGGGCTAGACAATGAGCAGTTCTTC. It encodes CASKRQGLDNEQFF.

The V and J genes are TRBV28 and TRBJ2-1, with D possibly matching TRBD2 (5 bases). There are 17 residues in the CDR3. V was clipped by 1 base and J by 4 bases, with 17 bases between them. Germline CDR1 and CDR2: MDHEN and SYDVKM. For the CDR3, the DNA is TGTGCCAGCAGTTTATTGGGTGGCGGGCGTGCATACAATGAGCAGTTCTTC. Amino acid sequence: CASSLLGGGRAYNEQFF.

This chain joins TRBV7-9 and TRBJ2-4; D ambiguous. This CDR3 has 15 residues. The V gene's germline CDR1 is SEHNR and CDR2 FQNEAQ (reference sequence). V lost 2 bases and J 1 base, leaving 9 bases between the germline ends. CDR3 residues: CASSLLTRAKNIQYF. CDR3 DNA: TGTGCCAGCAGCTTATTAACTCGGGCCAAAAACATTCAGTACTTC.

V and J are TRBV24-1 and TRBJ1-2; possibly TRBD1 for D (5 bases). CDR3 size: 11 residues. Germline values: CDR1 KGHDR, CDR2 SFDVKD. Trimming pared 12 bases from V and 4 bases from J, leaving 11 bases between. In nucleotides, the CDR3 is TGTGCCCCTGGGGGGGTCTATGGCTACACCTTC. Protein sequence: CAPGGVYGYTF.

The chain joins TRBV24-1 to TRBJ1-2; the D is unclear. This CDR3 contains 13 residues. V lost 6 bases, J lost 0 bases, and 7 bases lay in between. In germline, CDR1 is KGHDR, CDR2 SFDVKD. The DNA of the CDR3 is TGTGCCACCAGTCTCGGTCCTAACTATGGCTACACCTTC. Its protein is CATSLGPNYGYTF.

This clone was detected only once. The chain recombines TRBV6-5 with TRBJ1-3; 7 bases are shared with TRBD1. Germline V gives CDR1 MNHEY, CDR2 SVGAGI. V was pared by 6 bases and J by 0 bases, with 5 bases of the junction left unmatched. CDR3 length: 15 residues. CDR3 amino acids: CASSLDRASGNTIYF. The CDR3 DNA sequence: TGTGCCAGCAGCCTCGACAGGGCCTCTGGAAACACCATATATTTT.

The chain combines TRBV4-1 with TRBJ1-2; 9 bases are shared with TRBD1. Germline CDR1 MGHRA, CDR2 YSYEKL. The trim removed 4 bases at V and 4 bases at J, leaving 19 bases unmatched. This CDR3 region has 19 residues. This chain's CDR3 is CASSRTLNPGQGIGYGYTF. In DNA form, the CDR3 reads TGCGCCAGCAGCCGAACCCTCAACCCGGGACAGGGCATTGGCTATGGCTACACCTTC.

This chain uses TRBV5-1 with TRBJ1-2; 10 bases map to TRBD1. CDR1 is SGHRS and CDR2 is YFSETQ in the germline V gene. J was trimmed by 13 bases and V by 2 bases; bases with no gene match: 11. The CDR3 covers 14 residues. In nucleotides, the CDR3 is TGCGCCAGCAGCTTTCGGGGACAGGGGATCGGTGCCACCTTC. Its protein product is CASSFRGQGIGATF.

The chain combines TRBV2 with TRBJ2-4, with D tentatively TRBD1 (5 bases). The length of the CDR3 is 16 residues. CDR1 is SNHLY and CDR2 is FYNNEI in the germline V gene. The V and J ends lost 6 bases and 0 bases respectively, with 15 bases between them. CDR3 in DNA: TGTGCCAGCAGAGCAAGACAGAATCTAGCCAAAAACATTCAGTACTTC. It translates to CASRARQNLAKNIQYF.

This rearrangement joins TRBV5-1 to TRBJ2-1, with 8 bases fitting TRBD2. The CDR3 consists of 13 residues. Per the germline V gene, CDR1 is SGHRS and CDR2 is YFSETQ. V shed 4 bases, J shed 14 bases, and the junction held 11 bases outside the gene matches. The CDR3 sequence is CASSTGDTGGEFF. In nucleotides, the CDR3 is TGCGCCAGCAGCACCGGGGACACCGGGGGGGAGTTCTTC. The full variable domain, completed using reference TRBV5-1 and TRBJ2-1, is KAGVTQTPRYLIKTRGQQVTLSCSPISGHRSVSWYQQTPGQGLQFLFEYFSETQRNKGNFPGRFSGRQFSNSRSEMNVSTLELGDSALYLCASSTGDTGGEFFGPGTRLTVL.

The chain recombines TRBV5-1 with TRBJ1-3; no firm D call. Trimming removed 6 bases at V and 0 bases at J, with 13 bases between. Germline lookup yields CDR1 SGHRS and CDR2 YFSETQ. The CDR3 has 15 amino acids. The CDR3 coding sequence is TGCGCCAGCAAGCTCGGGATCTACTCTGGAAACACCATATATTTT. Translating gives CASKLGIYSGNTIYF.

The chain links TRBV12-3 or TRBV12-4 to TRBJ2-5; D not certain. V was shortened by 3 bases and J by 5 bases, with 10 bases between the two germline ends. CDR3 length equals 13 residues. DNA of the CDR3: TGTGCCAGCAGTTTCGGGTTCCGGGAGACCCAGTACTTC. It is translated as CASSFGFRETQYF.

The V call is TRBV30, the J call TRBJ2-7; TRBD2 might be the D (6 bases). This CDR3 has 13 residues. The ends were cut back, 7 bases at V and 4 bases at J, with 17 bases in the middle. Germline V gene lookup returns CDR1 GTSNPN and CDR2 SVGIG (reference sequence). This CDR3 is CASTPAGRYEQYF. The CDR3 DNA reads as TGTGCCTCAACCCCCGCAGGGAGGTACGAGCAGTACTTC.

This clone appeared a single time. CDR3 in amino acids: CSASNRERLNTEAFF. As DNA, the CDR3 is TGCAGTGCCAGTAACCGGGAACGGCTAAACACTGAAGCTTTCTTT. This chain links TRBV20-1 with TRBJ1-1; D not certain. V lost 6 bases to trimming and J lost 2 bases, with 19 bases between them. The CDR3 loop spans 15 amino acids. The germline gives CDR1 DFQATT, CDR2 SNEGSKA (reference sequence).

This clone was counted once. The chain is built from TRBV3-1 (or the pseudogene TRBV3-2) and TRBJ1-2; no reliable D call. The CDR3 covers 14 residues. CDR1 LGHDT and CDR2 YNNKEL come from the germline V gene (reference sequence). V lost 6 bases, J lost 0 bases, and 11 bases lay in between. CDR3 in amino acids: CASSLASANYGYTF. CDR3 nucleotide sequence: TGTGCCAGCAGTCTAGCGTCCGCTAACTATGGCTACACCTTC.

The V call is TRBV6-6, the J call TRBJ1-2; 7 bases map to TRBD1. CDR1 MNHNY and CDR2 SVGAGI come from the germline V gene (reference sequence). With V trimmed by 4 bases and J by 0 bases, 5 bases remained unmatched. The CDR3 contains 15 residues. The CDR3 region has the DNA TGTGCCAGCAGTTTCCGAGACAGGGCTAACTATGGCTACACCTTC. As protein: CASSFRDRANYGYTF.

This clone was found a few times. The rearrangement joins TRBV28 to TRBJ1-5; no reliable D call. Trimming took off 7 bases at V and 7 bases at J, with 17 bases between the two ends. Germline values: CDR1 MDHEN, CDR2 SYDVKM. CDR3 length equals 14 residues. The CDR3 loop is CASIHSAGGQPQHF. CDR3 DNA sequence: TGTGCCAGCATCCACAGTGCGGGCGGGCAGCCCCAGCATTTT.

The chain recombines TRBV3-1 (or the pseudogene TRBV3-2) with TRBJ2-1; D is uncertain. The germline V gene has CDR1 LGHDT and CDR2 YNNKEL (reference sequence). CDR3 length: 17 residues. Trimming cost V 1 base and J 7 bases, with 20 bases left between them. This chain's CDR3 is CASSQGAGTQMKNEQFF. CDR3 nucleotides: TGTGCCAGCAGCCAAGGGGCCGGAACGCAGATGAAAAATGAGCAGTTCTTC.